These T cell receptor beta chains were read from a single sample in a study of cytomegalovirus exposure and HLA in healthy donors. TCRdb keeps only in-frame clones here, not all; method: immunoSEQ multiplex PCR. The profile shows roughly 120,000 clones, 55% to 75% of them singletons. Input material: PBMCs. These TCRs come from a woman aged 40 to 49 in good health and CMV-seropositive. CDR3s include the opening cysteine and the closing phenylalanine or tryptophan. A D gene is named only where the DNA matches it firmly. Clone size is stated in some rows and not others, as once, few, many or a class when expanded.

cdr3_length j_call v_call d_call clone_size cdr3_nt cdr3_aa
16 TRBJ1-2 TRBV7-8 TRBD1 once TGTGCCAGCAGCTTAGTTCGCCAGGACAGGGGTTATGGCTACACCTTC CASSLVRQDRGYGYTF
16 TRBJ2-3 TRBV4-1 NA NA TGCGCCAGCAGCCAAGAGGGCGGGAAGTCGACAGATACGCAGTATTTT CASSQEGGKSTDTQYF
15 TRBJ1-2 TRBV7-9 NA few TGTGCCAGCAGCTTACTACAGGGCCAGGCCTATGGCTACACCTTC CASSLLQGQAYGYTF
11 TRBJ2-7 TRBV28 NA NA TGTGCCAGCAGTCCCCTCCACGAGCAGTACTTC CASSPLHEQYF
17 TRBJ1-2 TRBV4-3 TRBD1 once TGCGCCAGCAGCCAAGATCCCGGGACAGCTGCATACTATGGCTACACCTTC CASSQDPGTAAYYGYTF
15 TRBJ2-2 TRBV6-6 NA few TGTGCCAGCACTCTCCGCCGGGGAGCCGGCGGGGAGCTGTTTTTT CASTLRRGAGGELFF
13 TRBJ2-1 TRBV7-2 NA NA TGTGCCAGCAGTTTACAGGTATACAATGAGCAGTTCTTC CASSLQVYNEQFF
14 TRBJ2-2 TRBV9 NA NA TGTGCCAGCAGTGACGGAAGCGGGACCGGGGAGCTGTTTTTT CASSDGSGTGELFF
15 TRBJ1-2 TRBV4-2 TRBD1 few TGTGCCAGCAGCCAAGATGACAGGGAGGCTTATGGCTACACCTTC CASSQDDREAYGYTF
13 TRBJ1-2 TRBV5-4 NA NA TGTGCCAGCAGTCCTACAGGAACCTATGGCTACACCTTC CASSPTGTYGYTF
12 TRBJ1-5 TRBV28 NA NA TGTGCCAGCAGTGGACTGGGGCAGCCCCAGCATTTT CASSGLGQPQHF
14 TRBJ2-3 TRBV7-8 NA NA TGTGCCAGCAGCTTCGGTACTAGCACAGATACGCAGTATTTT CASSFGTSTDTQYF
13 TRBJ2-7 TRBV27 NA few TGTGCCAGCAGTTACGGACAGTACTACGAGCAGTACTTC CASSYGQYYEQYF
14 TRBJ2-1 TRBV9 TRBD2 NA TGTGCCAGCAGCGTTAGCGGGAGTCGTAATGAGCAGTTCTTC CASSVSGSRNEQFF
15 TRBJ2-1 TRBV5-8 NA NA TGTGCCAGCAGCTTGGTTCAGGGCCCCTACAATGAGCAGTTCTTC CASSLVQGPYNEQFF
14 TRBJ1-2 TRBV6-6 NA NA TGTGCCAGCAGACAACAGGGTGTCGTACGTGGCTACACCTTC CASRQQGVVRGYTF
12 TRBJ1-6 TRBV27 NA NA TGTGCCAGCACGACAGGTGAAGAACCCCTCCACTTT CASTTGEEPLHF
15 TRBJ2-7 TRBV11-2 NA NA TGTGCCAGCAGCCCACTGACAATCCGGGGCTACGAGCAGTACTTC CASSPLTIRGYEQYF
13 TRBJ2-7 TRBV29-1 TRBD1 few TGCAGCGTTGAAACAGGGGGCTCCTACGAGCAGTACTTC CSVETGGSYEQYF
14 TRBJ1-2 TRBV28 NA NA TGTGCCAGCAGTTTAGAAGTCCAGAACTATGGCTACACCTTC CASSLEVQNYGYTF
14 TRBJ1-3 TRBV10-3 TRBD1 few TGTGCCACCGCCCAACAGGGGGCGCAGGACACCATATATTTT CATAQQGAQDTIYF
11 TRBJ2-3 TRBV30 NA few TGTGCCTGGAGTTTAACAGATACGCAGTATTTT CAWSLTDTQYF
16 TRBJ2-2 TRBV4-2 TRBD2 NA TGTGCCAGCAGCCCGGGGACTAGCGGAACCACCGGGGAGCTGTTTTTT CASSPGTSGTTGELFF
15 TRBJ1-5 TRBV5-1 NA NA TGCGCCAGCAGCTTGGGGGGGCAGTCCAATCAGCCCCAGCATTTT CASSLGGQSNQPQHF
15 TRBJ2-5 TRBV28 TRBD2 few TGTGCCAGCAGTCTCGAGCGGGAGGGCCAAGAGACCCAGTACTTC CASSLEREGQETQYF
13 TRBJ2-6 TRBV27 NA NA TGTGCCAGCAGTCCTCAGGGGGCCAACGTCCTGACTTTC CASSPQGANVLTF
14 TRBJ1-2 TRBV5-1 TRBD1 NA TGCGCCAGCAGCTGGGGACAGGGAGGCTATGGCTACACCTTC CASSWGQGGYGYTF
13 TRBJ1-2 TRBV29-1 NA NA TGCAGCGTAGGAGTGAGTTTTCCCTATGGCTACACCTTC CSVGVSFPYGYTF
15 TRBJ2-3 TRBV7-9 NA NA TGTGCCAGCAGCCCCGACGGGATCGGCACAGATACGCAGTATTTT CASSPDGIGTDTQYF
13 TRBJ1-1 TRBV30 NA few TGTGCCTGGACCCTAGGTCGTGTCACTGAAGCTTTCTTT CAWTLGRVTEAFF
15 TRBJ2-7 TRBV28 NA NA TGTGCCAGCAGTTTAGTTTACGGCCCAGGCTACGAGCAGTACTTC CASSLVYGPGYEQYF
15 TRBJ1-2 TRBV7-8 NA few TGTGCCAGCAGCTTAGCGGGGAGTGCGGTCTATGGCTACACCTTC CASSLAGSAVYGYTF
14 TRBJ2-1 TRBV6-6 TRBD1 once TGTGCCAGCAGTTACCGGGGACAGACCAATGAGCAGTTCTTC CASSYRGQTNEQFF
14 TRBJ2-7 TRBV5-6 TRBD1 NA TGTGCCAGCAGCCTGGGATTTGGACAGGCCGAGCAGTACTTC CASSLGFGQAEQYF
12 TRBJ2-7 TRBV4-1 NA NA TGCGCCAGCAGCCAGGGCGTTTACGAGCAGTACTTC CASSQGVYEQYF
16 TRBJ1-1 TRBV9 TRBD1 NA TGTGCCAGCAGCGTAGGACAGGGGGCTGCGAACACTGAAGCTTTCTTT CASSVGQGAANTEAFF
16 TRBJ2-2 TRBV5-1 TRBD1 NA TGCGCCAGCAGCCCTCGACAGGGGGCGAGTACCGGGGAGCTGTTTTTT CASSPRQGASTGELFF
18 TRBJ2-7 TRBV13 TRBD2 few TGTGCCAGCAGCTGGAACTCCCGGACGGGGGGATACTCCTACGAGCAGTACTTC CASSWNSRTGGYSYEQYF
14 TRBJ1-1 TRBV6-5 NA NA TGTGCCAGCAGTTACGGGGCCACTAACACTGAAGCTTTCTTT CASSYGATNTEAFF
16 TRBJ2-7 TRBV7-2 TRBD1 NA TGTGCCAGCAGCCGGTTGGCCTCAGGGGGCTCCTACGAGCAGTACTTC CASSRLASGGSYEQYF
16 TRBJ2-7 TRBV4-3 NA NA TGCGCCAGCAGCCAAGATCAGCTCGGCAGGCCCTACGAGCAGTACTTC CASSQDQLGRPYEQYF
15 TRBJ2-7 TRBV19 NA NA TGTGCCAGTAGTATAGTGTTCTCGGGAATCAACGAGCAGTACTTC CASSIVFSGINEQYF
16 TRBJ2-7 TRBV4-1 TRBD2 NA TGCGCCAGCAGCCAAGTAGCGGGAGGCCTATCCTACGAGCAGTACTTC CASSQVAGGLSYEQYF
11 TRBJ1-1 TRBV11-1 NA NA TGTGCCAGCAGCCTTACAGATGAAGCTTTCTTT CASSLTDEAFF
12 TRBJ2-7 TRBV7-9 NA NA TGTGCCAGCAGCTTAACCAGCTACGAGCAGTACTTC CASSLTSYEQYF
17 TRBJ1-6 TRBV4-2 NA NA TGTGCCAGCAGCCAACCCCAGTCAGGGGAGAACAATTCACCCCTCCACTTT CASSQPQSGENNSPLHF
16 TRBJ1-2 TRBV28 NA NA TGTGCCAGCAGTTTTTCCACGGACAGAGCTAACTATGGCTACACCTTC CASSFSTDRANYGYTF
10 TRBJ2-4 TRBV20-1 NA NA TGCAGTGCTGAAACAGGCATTCAGTACTTC CSAETGIQYF
17 TRBJ2-3 TRBV5-1 TRBD2 NA TGCGCCAGCAGCTTGGGCTTTAGCGGGAGCTCGACAGATACGCAGTATTTT CASSLGFSGSSTDTQYF
13 TRBJ2-5 TRBV29-1 TRBD1 NA TGCAGCGATCAACAGGGGGGCCCGGGGACCCAGTACTTC CSDQQGGPGTQYF
17 TRBJ2-2 TRBV4-1 NA few TGCGCCAGCAGCCAAGATTTCTTCGTAGGGGTTAGCGGGGAGCTGTTTTTT CASSQDFFVGVSGELFF
13 TRBJ2-7 TRBV7-3 NA NA TGTGCCAGCAGCACATTCAGGGGTAGGGAGCAGTACTTC CASSTFRGREQYF
13 TRBJ2-1 TRBV14 NA NA TGTGCCAGCAGCCGAGAACCCTTAGGGGTTCTGTTCTTC CASSREPLGVLFF